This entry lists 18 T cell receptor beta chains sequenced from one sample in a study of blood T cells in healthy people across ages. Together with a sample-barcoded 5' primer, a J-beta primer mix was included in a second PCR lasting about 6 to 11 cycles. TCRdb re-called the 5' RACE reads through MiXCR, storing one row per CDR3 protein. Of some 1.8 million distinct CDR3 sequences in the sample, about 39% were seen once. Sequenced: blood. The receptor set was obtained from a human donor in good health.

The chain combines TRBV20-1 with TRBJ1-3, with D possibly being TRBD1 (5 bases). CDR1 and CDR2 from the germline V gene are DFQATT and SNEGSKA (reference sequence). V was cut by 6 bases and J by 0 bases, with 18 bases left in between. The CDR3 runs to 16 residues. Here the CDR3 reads CSATRGPASSGNTIYF. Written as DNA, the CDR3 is TGCAGTGCCACAAGGGGACCGGCGAGCTCTGGAAACACCATATATTTT.

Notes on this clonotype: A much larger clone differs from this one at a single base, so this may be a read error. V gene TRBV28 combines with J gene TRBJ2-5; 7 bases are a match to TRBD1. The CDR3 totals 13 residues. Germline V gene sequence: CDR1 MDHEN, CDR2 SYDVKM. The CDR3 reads CACSGRGRETQYF. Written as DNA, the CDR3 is TGTGCCTGCAGTGGCAGGGGGAGAGAGACCCAGTACTTC. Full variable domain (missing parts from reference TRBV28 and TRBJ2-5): DVKVTQSSRYLVKRTGEKVFLECVQDMDHENMFWYRQDPGLGLRLIYFSYDVKMKEKGDIPEGYSVSREKKERFSLILESASTNQTSMYLCACSGRGRETQYFGPGTRLLVL.

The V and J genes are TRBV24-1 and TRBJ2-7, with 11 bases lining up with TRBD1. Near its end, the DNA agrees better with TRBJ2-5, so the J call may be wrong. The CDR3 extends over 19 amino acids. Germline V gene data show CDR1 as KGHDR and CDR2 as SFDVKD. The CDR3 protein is CATSEPSGQGAGGEETQYF. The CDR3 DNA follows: TGTGCCACCAGTGAACCGAGCGGACAGGGGGCCGGTGGAGAAGAGACCCAGTACTTC.

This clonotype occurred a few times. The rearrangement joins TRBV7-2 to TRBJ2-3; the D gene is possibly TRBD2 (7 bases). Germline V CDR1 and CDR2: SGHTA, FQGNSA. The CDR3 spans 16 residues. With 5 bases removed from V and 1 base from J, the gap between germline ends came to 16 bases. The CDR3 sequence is CASSGARGGRTDTQYF. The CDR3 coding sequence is TGTGCCAGCAGCGGGGCCCGCGGGGGCCGCACAGATACGCAGTATTTT.

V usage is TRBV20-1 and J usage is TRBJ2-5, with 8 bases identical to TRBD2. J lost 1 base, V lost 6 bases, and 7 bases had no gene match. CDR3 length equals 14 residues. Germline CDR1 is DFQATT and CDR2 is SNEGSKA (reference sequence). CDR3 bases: TGCAGTGCCGGGGGGGCGGACTTCCAAGAGACCCAGTACTTC. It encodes CSAGGADFQETQYF.

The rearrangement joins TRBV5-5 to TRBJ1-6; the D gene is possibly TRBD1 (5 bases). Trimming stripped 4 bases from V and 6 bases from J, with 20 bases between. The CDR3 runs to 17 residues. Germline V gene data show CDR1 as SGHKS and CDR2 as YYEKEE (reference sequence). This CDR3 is CASSRSQTETSNSPLHF. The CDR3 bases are TGTGCCAGCAGCCGATCCCAGACAGAAACAAGTAATTCACCCCTCCACTTT.

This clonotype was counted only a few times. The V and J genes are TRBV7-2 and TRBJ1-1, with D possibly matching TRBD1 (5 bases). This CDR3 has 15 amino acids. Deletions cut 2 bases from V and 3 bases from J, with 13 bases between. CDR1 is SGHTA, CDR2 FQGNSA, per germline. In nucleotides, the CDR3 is TGTGCCAGCAGCTTAACTCCCACGGGACACACTGAAGCTTTCTTT. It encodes CASSLTPTGHTEAFF.

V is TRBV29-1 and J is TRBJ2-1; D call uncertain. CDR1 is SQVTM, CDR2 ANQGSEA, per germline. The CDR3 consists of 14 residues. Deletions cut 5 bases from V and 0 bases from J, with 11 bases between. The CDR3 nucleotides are TGCAGCGTTCCAAGGTATCCCTCCTACAATGAGCAGTTCTTC. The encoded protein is CSVPRYPSYNEQFF.

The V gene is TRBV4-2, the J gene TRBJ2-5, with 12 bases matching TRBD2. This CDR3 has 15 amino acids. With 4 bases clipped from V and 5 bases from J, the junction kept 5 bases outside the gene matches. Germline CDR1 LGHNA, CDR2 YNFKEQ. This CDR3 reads CASSRTSGEVETQYF. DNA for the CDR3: TGTGCCAGCAGCCGGACTAGCGGGGAGGTCGAGACCCAGTACTTC.

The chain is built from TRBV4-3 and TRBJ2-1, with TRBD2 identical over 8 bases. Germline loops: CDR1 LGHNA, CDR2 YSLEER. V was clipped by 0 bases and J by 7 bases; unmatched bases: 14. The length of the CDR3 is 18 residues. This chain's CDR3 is CASSQDPLLRGGLNEQFF. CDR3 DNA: TGCGCCAGCAGCCAAGATCCCCTCTTACGGGGGGGCCTAAATGAGCAGTTCTTC.

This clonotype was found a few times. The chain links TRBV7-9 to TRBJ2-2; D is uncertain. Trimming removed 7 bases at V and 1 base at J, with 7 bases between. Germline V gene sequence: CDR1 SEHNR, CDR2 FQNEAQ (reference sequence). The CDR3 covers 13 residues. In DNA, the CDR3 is TGTGCCAGCACACCGGTGAACACCGGGGAGCTGTTTTTT. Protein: CASTPVNTGELFF.

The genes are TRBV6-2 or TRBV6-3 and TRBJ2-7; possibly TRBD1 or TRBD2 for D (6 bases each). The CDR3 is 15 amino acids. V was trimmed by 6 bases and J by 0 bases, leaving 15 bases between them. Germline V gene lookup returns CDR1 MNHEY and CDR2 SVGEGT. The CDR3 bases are TGTGCCAGCAGACCCGGGGGCCGAAGCTCCTACGAGCAGTACTTC. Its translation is CASRPGGRSSYEQYF.

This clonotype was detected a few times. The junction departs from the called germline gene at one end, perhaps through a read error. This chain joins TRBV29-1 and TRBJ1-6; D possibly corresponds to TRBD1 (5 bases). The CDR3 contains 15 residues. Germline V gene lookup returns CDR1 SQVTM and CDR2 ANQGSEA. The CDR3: CSVKEGPPYNSPLHF. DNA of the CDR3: TGCAGCGTTAAAGAGGGGCCTCCCTATAATTCACCCCTCCACTTT. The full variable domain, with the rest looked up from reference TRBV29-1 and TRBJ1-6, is SAVISQKPSRDICQRGTSLTIQCQVDSQVTMMFWYRQQPGQSLTLIATANQGSEATYESGFVIDKFPISRPNLTFSTLTVSNMSPEDSSIYLCSVKEGPPYNSPLHFGNGTRLTVT.

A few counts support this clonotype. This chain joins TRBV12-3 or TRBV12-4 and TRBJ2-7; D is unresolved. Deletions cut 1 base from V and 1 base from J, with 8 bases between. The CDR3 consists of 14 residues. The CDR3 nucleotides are TGTGCCAGCAGTTTAGTTCAGGAATCCTACGAGCAGTACTTC. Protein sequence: CASSLVQESYEQYF.

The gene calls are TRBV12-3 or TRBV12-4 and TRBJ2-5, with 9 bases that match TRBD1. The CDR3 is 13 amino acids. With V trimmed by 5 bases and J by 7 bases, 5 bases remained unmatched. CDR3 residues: CASSPTGGVTQYF. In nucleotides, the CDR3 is TGTGCCAGCAGTCCAACAGGGGGCGTGACCCAGTACTTC.

CDR3 loop: CAISEILGTNEKLFF. Written as DNA, the CDR3 is TGTGCCATCAGTGAAATTCTGGGGACAAATGAAAAACTGTTTTTT. The rearrangement uses TRBV10-3 and TRBJ1-4; perhaps TRBD1 as D (6 bases). CDR1 ENHRY and CDR2 SYGVKD come from the germline V gene. Trimming left V 3 bases short and J 5 bases short, with 13 bases between. The CDR3 contains 15 residues.

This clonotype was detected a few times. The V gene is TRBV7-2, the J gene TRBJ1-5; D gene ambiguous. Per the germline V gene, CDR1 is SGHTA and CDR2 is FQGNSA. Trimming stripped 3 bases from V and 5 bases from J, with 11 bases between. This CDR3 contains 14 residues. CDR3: CASSFLQIHQPQHF. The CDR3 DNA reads TGTGCCAGCAGCTTTTTGCAGATACATCAGCCCCAGCATTTT.

The CDR3 nucleotides read TGCAGCGTGATGGGGGTCCTAGCAGGGCCACTGTTTTTT. Protein: CSVMGVLAGPLFF. V is TRBV29-1 and J is TRBJ1-4, with D maybe TRBD1 (5 bases). The germline V gene encodes CDR1 SQVTM and CDR2 ANQGSEA. The CDR3 covers 13 residues. The V and J ends lost 6 bases and 13 bases respectively, with 21 bases between them.